The 25 T cell receptor beta chains given below trace back to one sample, sequenced in a study of cytomegalovirus exposure and HLA in healthy donors. Amplification used 60 Vbeta primers and 13 Jbeta primers. Some clones are missing from TCRdb's copy, which holds only in-frame ones; the method was immunoSEQ multiplex PCR. The table shows approximately 150,000 clones, with roughly 80% occurring only once. The sequencing input was PBMCs. These receptors all come from a man aged 25-45 years in good health and CMV-seropositive.

This sequence joins TRBV6-5 and TRBJ2-7; 9 bases agree with TRBD1. CDR1 is MNHEY and CDR2 is SVGAGI in the germline V gene. The CDR3 loop spans 14 amino acids. The ends lost 7 bases at V and 3 bases at J; junction bases unmatched: 7. DNA of the CDR3: TGTGCCAGCAAAAGGGACAGGGAAATCTACGAGCAGTACTTC. It encodes CASKRDREIYEQYF.

The chain employs TRBV6-5 and TRBJ2-7; TRBD1 aligns across 8 bases. V was pared by 5 bases and J by 2 bases, with 8 bases of the junction left unmatched. The CDR3 runs to 15 residues. Germline-derived CDR1 and CDR2 are MNHEY and SVGAGI. Here the CDR3 reads CASSPDQGAPYEQYF. The CDR3, as DNA: TGTGCCAGCAGTCCCGACCAGGGGGCCCCCTACGAGCAGTACTTC.

Points on this clone: Relative to the germline gene, one junction end is altered; a read error may explain this. This chain uses TRBV7-9 with TRBJ1-1; 11 nucleotides match TRBD1. Germline V gene data show CDR1 as SEHNR and CDR2 as FQNEAQ (reference sequence). The CDR3 runs to 16 residues. This chain's CDR3 is CSSSLGLGQGAAEAFF. CDR3 bases: TGTTCCAGCAGCTTAGGGCTAGGACAGGGGGCGGCTGAAGCTTTCTTT. Looking up the rest from reference TRBV7-9 and TRBJ1-1 gives the full variable domain: DTGVSQNPRHKITKRGQNVTFRCDPISEHNRLYWYRQTLGQGPEFLTYFQNEAQLEKSRLLSDRFSAERPKGSFSTLEIQRTEQGDSAMYLCSSSLGLGQGAAEAFFGQGTRLTVV.

This chain uses TRBV2 with TRBJ2-7; TRBD2 agrees at 8 bases. The CDR3 totals 13 residues. Germline assignment: CDR1 SNHLY and CDR2 FYNNEI. The trim removed 7 bases at V and 6 bases at J, leaving 8 bases unmatched. The CDR3 is CASNPGGVAEQYF. Here the CDR3 DNA reads TGTGCCAGCAACCCGGGAGGGGTGGCCGAGCAGTACTTC.

The V gene is TRBV9, the J gene TRBJ2-7; D is perhaps TRBD2 (6 bases). CDR3 length: 14 residues. Germline V gene lookup returns CDR1 SGDLS and CDR2 YYNGEE. With 4 bases removed from V and 7 bases from J, the gap between germline ends came to 18 bases. CDR3 in DNA: TGTGCCAGCAGCCCCCGACTAGGGGCGGGGGAGCAGTACTTC. Protein product: CASSPRLGAGEQYF.

The V and J genes are TRBV11-2 and TRBJ2-3; possibly TRBD2 for D (6 bases). The CDR3 extends over 15 amino acids. Trimming left V 2 bases short and J 5 bases short, with 14 bases between. CDR1 and CDR2 from the germline V gene are SGHAT and FQNNGV. The CDR3 nucleotides read TGTGCCAGCAGCTTAATTGCGGCGGGGAGAGATACGCAGTATTTT. Protein sequence: CASSLIAAGRDTQYF.

This clone was observed a single time. The J gene is TRBJ2-1, the V gene TRBV7-3, with D possibly TRBD2 on 5 matching bases. The CDR3 runs to 16 residues. V was trimmed by 1 base and J by 13 bases, leaving 23 bases between them. Germline V gives CDR1 SGHTA, CDR2 FQGTGA. CDR3 sequence (DNA): TGTGCCAGCAGCTTAAGGGGAGCGACTATCGGAGACGGACAGTTCTTC. Translation: CASSLRGATIGDGQFF.

This chain links TRBV6-1 with TRBJ1-4; D gene ambiguous. With 1 base removed from V and 3 bases from J, the gap between germline ends came to 12 bases. In germline, CDR1 is MNHNS, CDR2 SASEGT. The CDR3 consists of 16 residues. CDR3 DNA: TGTGCCAGCAGTGAAGGGTCACGCGTTCCTAATGAAAAACTGTTTTTT. It encodes CASSEGSRVPNEKLFF.

This chain joins TRBV5-4 and TRBJ1-4; 11 bases fit TRBD1. In germline, CDR1 is SGHNT, CDR2 YYREEE (reference sequence). The CDR3 spans 15 residues. V lost 3 bases, J lost 3 bases, and 1 base stayed unmatched. The chain's CDR3 is CASSSGQGANEKLFF. DNA of the CDR3: TGTGCCAGCAGCTCGGGACAGGGGGCTAATGAAAAACTGTTTTTT.

The J gene is TRBJ2-2, the V gene TRBV9; 7 nucleotides align to TRBD1. The CDR3 loop spans 15 amino acids. V shed 2 bases, J shed 4 bases, and the junction held 5 bases outside the gene matches. Per germline, CDR1 SGDLS and CDR2 YYNGEE. CDR3 sequence: CASSVTGKGTGELFF. The CDR3 DNA is TGTGCCAGCAGCGTGACAGGGAAAGGCACCGGGGAGCTGTTTTTT.

The chain combines TRBV27 with TRBJ2-3; 10 bases map to TRBD2. J gave up 0 bases and V 5 bases, and 5 bases lay outside the gene matches. The CDR3 extends over 16 amino acids. CDR1 and CDR2 (germline): MNHEY, SMNVEV (reference sequence). The CDR3 coding sequence is TGTGCCAGCAGTCGGGTAGCGGGGGGTAGCACAGATACGCAGTATTTT. It is translated as CASSRVAGGSTDTQYF.

The V gene is TRBV5-5, the J gene TRBJ2-7, with TRBD2 matching over 10 bases. CDR1 is SGHKS and CDR2 is YYEKEE in the germline V gene (reference sequence). V lost 1 base to trimming and J lost 4 bases; unmatched junction nucleotides: 11. The CDR3 runs 17 residues. The CDR3 DNA reads as TGTGCCAGCAGCTTGACCGACCCCGGACTAGCGGTTTACGAGCAGTACTTC. This encodes CASSLTDPGLAVYEQYF.

This clone has more than one count but fewer than ten. The V and J genes are TRBV6-5 and TRBJ2-5; TRBD1 is a possible D gene (6 bases). TRBJ2-7 explains the end of the DNA better; the J call may be wrong. The CDR3 totals 14 residues. CDR1 is MNHEY and CDR2 is SVGAGI in the germline V gene. CDR3 bases: TGTGCCAGCAGCCTCCTGGACAGTTACTACGAGCAGTACTTC. Amino acid sequence: CASSLLDSYYEQYF.

The chain couples TRBV11-3 to TRBJ2-7; 9 bases map to TRBD2. V was clipped by 5 bases and J by 4 bases; unmatched bases: 9. Germline CDR1 and CDR2: SGHNT and YENEEA. This CDR3 is 15 amino acids long. CDR3 region: CASSTRGGAGYEQYF. In DNA form, the CDR3 reads TGTGCCAGCAGCACCCGCGGGGGGGCGGGTTACGAGCAGTACTTC.

The chain links TRBV4-1 to TRBJ2-5, with D possibly matching TRBD2 (5 bases). The J call is in doubt because the DNA end fits TRBJ2-7 better. The CDR3 spans 16 residues. Germline CDR1 is MGHRA and CDR2 is YSYEKL. Here the CDR3 reads CASSTRLGSSAYEQYF. CDR3 sequence (DNA): TGCGCCAGCAGCACGCGCTTGGGGAGCTCTGCCTACGAGCAGTACTTC.

CDR3 region: CASSQGIFIAGAHTDTQYF. The DNA for the CDR3 is TGCGCCAGCAGCCAAGGTATATTCATAGCGGGGGCGCACACAGATACGCAGTATTTT. The genes are TRBV4-1 and TRBJ2-3; TRBD2 matches 9 bases. This CDR3 is 19 amino acids long. V lost 1 base to trimming and J lost 2 bases; unmatched junction nucleotides: 13. Germline CDR1 and CDR2: MGHRA and YSYEKL.

The rearrangement links TRBV9 to TRBJ2-1; 7 positions match TRBD1. V lost 3 bases to trimming and J lost 0 bases; unmatched junction nucleotides: 3. This CDR3 is built from 15 residues. Germline-derived CDR1 and CDR2 are SGDLS and YYNGEE. The CDR3 protein is CASSGRDSSYNEQFF. The CDR3 region has the DNA TGTGCCAGCAGCGGCCGGGACAGCTCCTACAATGAGCAGTTCTTC.

There are many counts of this clone. CDR3 sequence (DNA): TGTGCCAGCAGCCGTCGGAACACTGAAGCTTTCTTT. This gives the protein CASSRRNTEAFF. V usage is TRBV6-1 and J usage is TRBJ1-1; D uncertain. CDR3 length: 12 amino acids. Germline CDR1 and CDR2: MNHNS and SASEGT. V was cut by 6 bases and J by 1 base, with 6 bases left in between.

V gene TRBV7-2 combines with J gene TRBJ2-2, with 13 bases matching TRBD2. The J segment lost 1 base and the V segment lost 5 bases, leaving 10 bases of the junction unmatched. Germline CDR1 SGHTA, CDR2 FQGNSA. The length of the CDR3 is 19 residues. Here the CDR3 DNA reads TGTGCCAGCAGCGCGGGACCTTGGACTAGCGGGGGGAACACCGGGGAGCTGTTTTTT. Amino acids: CASSAGPWTSGGNTGELFF. Full variable domain (remainder filled in from reference TRBV7-2 and TRBJ2-2): GAGVSQSPSNKVTEKGKDVELRCDPISGHTALYWYRQSLGQGLEFLIYFQGNSAPDKSGLPSDRFSAERTGGSVSTLTIQRTQQEDSAVYLCASSAGPWTSGGNTGELFFGEGSRLTVL.

The chain couples TRBV6-7 to TRBJ1-1; 7 bases map to TRBD1. TRBV6-7 is an ORF, and what it does is uncertain. This CDR3 is 9 amino acids long. J lost 12 bases, V lost 10 bases, and 5 bases had no gene match. The CDR3 DNA reads as TGTGCCATACAGGGGAAGACTTTCTTT. Its protein is CAIQGKTFF.

This clone appeared once. This chain links TRBV27 with TRBJ2-3, with 10 bases that match TRBD2. CDR3 length: 17 amino acids. V lost 4 bases to trimming and J lost 2 bases; unmatched junction nucleotides: 9. CDR1 and CDR2 (germline): MNHEY, SMNVEV (reference sequence). The CDR3 coding sequence is TGTGCCAGCAGTTCCCAAAGAGGACTAGCGGCCACAGATACGCAGTATTTT. It specifies CASSSQRGLAATDTQYF.

The V call is TRBV5-4, the J call TRBJ1-2, with D maybe TRBD1 (5 bases). V lost 0 bases to trimming and J lost 1 base, with 10 bases between them. Germline V gene data show CDR1 as SGHNT and CDR2 as YYREEE (reference sequence). There are 15 residues in the CDR3. The CDR3 sequence is CASSLGGRVNYGYTF. CDR3 nucleotide sequence: TGTGCCAGCAGCTTGGGAGGCAGGGTTAACTATGGCTACACCTTC.

The V and J genes are TRBV9 and TRBJ2-3, with D possibly matching TRBD2 (6 bases). The CDR3 has 15 residues. V lost 3 bases and J 6 bases, leaving 17 bases between the germline ends. Germline V CDR1 and CDR2: SGDLS, YYNGEE. The CDR3 sequence: CASSAPRGRPDTQYF. In nucleotides, the CDR3 is TGTGCCAGCAGCGCCCCCCGGGGGAGGCCGGATACGCAGTATTTT.

The table lists this clone with a count of one. CDR3 amino acids: CASSLAFRGDYEQYF. The CDR3 region has the DNA TGTGCCAGCAGCTTAGCGTTTCGGGGGGACTACGAGCAGTACTTC. The rearrangement joins TRBV7-9 to TRBJ2-7; TRBD2 agrees at 7 bases. Germline V gene sequence: CDR1 SEHNR, CDR2 FQNEAQ (reference sequence). The CDR3 extends over 15 amino acids. The V and J ends lost 0 bases and 3 bases, in that order; junction bases with no gene match: 5.

V is TRBV15 and J is TRBJ1-2; D may be TRBD1 (5 bases). The CDR3 is made up of 16 amino acids. Germline CDR1 reads LNHNV; CDR2 reads YYDKDF (reference sequence). Trimming removed 0 bases from V and 5 bases from J, with 16 bases in between. CDR3 bases: TGTGCCACCAGCAGAGATAAGACAGAGATCCCATATGGCTACACCTTC. Translating gives CATSRDKTEIPYGYTF.